The rows below give T cell receptor beta chains drawn from one sample of a study of identical twins. TCRdb recomputed calls from the 5' RACE reads with MiXCR, one row per CDR3 protein. This sample has some 730,000 distinct CDR3 sequences, with 15% to 20% found just once. The sample was also reused in another study, on T cells expressing NK-cell markers.

What was sequenced was PBMCs. The receptor set was obtained from a woman between 18 and 29 years old in good health. CDR3s include the opening cysteine and the closing phenylalanine or tryptophan. D genes are given only for firm matches. Clone size is given for some rows only: seen once, a few or many times, or a class if the clone is expanded.

J gene: TRBJ2-3; clone size: NA; D gene: TRBD2; V gene: TRBV5-1; CDR3 DNA: TGCGCCAGCAGCTTGGCTGCAAACCCAAGACTAGCGGGAGCCCCCGCAGATACGCAGTATTTT; CDR3 protein: CASSLAANPRLAGAPADTQYF
J gene: TRBJ2-1; clone size: NA; D gene: NA; V gene: TRBV6-2/TRBV6-3; CDR3 DNA: TGTGCCAGCAGTTACTCCCCCTTCGGAGGGTCCTACAATGAGCAGTTCTTC; CDR3 protein: CASSYSPFGGSYNEQFF
J gene: TRBJ2-1; clone size: NA; D gene: NA; V gene: TRBV5-1; CDR3 DNA: TGCGCCAGCAGCGACCCCCGGGGTAGCTCCTACAATGAGCAGTTCTTC; CDR3 protein: CASSDPRGSSYNEQFF
J gene: TRBJ1-2; clone size: NA; D gene: NA; V gene: TRBV12-3/TRBV12-4; CDR3 DNA: TGTGCCAGCAGTTTGGTAGGCTATAACTATGGCTACACCTTC; CDR3 protein: CASSLVGYNYGYTF
J gene: TRBJ2-1; clone size: few; D gene: NA; V gene: TRBV20-1; CDR3 DNA: TGCAGTGTGTTGGTAGAAAGGTCCTACAATGAGCAGTTCTTC; CDR3 protein: CSVLVERSYNEQFF
J gene: TRBJ2-7; clone size: few; D gene: TRBD1; V gene: TRBV27; CDR3 DNA: TGTGCCAGCAGGCGGGGACAGGGGCGATACGAGCAGTACTTC; CDR3 protein: CASRRGQGRYEQYF
J gene: TRBJ2-5; clone size: NA; D gene: TRBD2; V gene: TRBV3-1; CDR3 DNA: TGTGCCAGCAGCCAAATAACCTCCGGGACTACAGATGAGACCCAGTACTTC; CDR3 protein: CASSQITSGTTDETQYF
J gene: TRBJ1-6; clone size: NA; D gene: TRBD1; V gene: TRBV6-2/TRBV6-3; CDR3 DNA: TGTGCCAGCAGTCCCCAGGGGACAGCTAATTCACCCCTCCACTTT; CDR3 protein: CASSPQGTANSPLHF
J gene: TRBJ2-6; clone size: NA; D gene: NA; V gene: TRBV20-1; CDR3 DNA: TGCAGTGCAGAGTGGGGGGCCAACGTCCTGACTTTC; CDR3 protein: CSAEWGANVLTF
J gene: TRBJ1-5; clone size: few; D gene: TRBD1; V gene: TRBV7-8; CDR3 DNA: TGTGCCAGCAGCTTAGGTGACAGGGGGCGCGATCAGCCCCAGCATTTT; CDR3 protein: CASSLGDRGRDQPQHF
J gene: TRBJ1-6; clone size: few; D gene: NA; V gene: TRBV20-1; CDR3 DNA: TGCAGTGCTAGAGAAAGTCTTTCACCCCTCCACTTT; CDR3 protein: CSARESLSPLHF
J gene: TRBJ2-1; clone size: few; D gene: NA; V gene: TRBV12-3/TRBV12-4; CDR3 DNA: TGTGCCAGCAGTTTGGCGCAGACCTACAATGAGCAGTTCTTC; CDR3 protein: CASSLAQTYNEQFF
J gene: TRBJ2-7; clone size: NA; D gene: NA; V gene: TRBV7-9; CDR3 DNA: TGTGCCAGCAGCACAGCTGACGAGCAGTACTTC; CDR3 protein: CASSTADEQYF
J gene: TRBJ1-3; clone size: NA; D gene: TRBD1; V gene: TRBV10-3; CDR3 DNA: TGTGCCATCCGTGTGGGACAGGGGCCTGGAAACACCATATATTTT; CDR3 protein: CAIRVGQGPGNTIYF
J gene: TRBJ1-1; clone size: many; D gene: NA; V gene: TRBV20-1; CDR3 DNA: TGCAGTGCTAGAGGTGACACTGAAGCTTTCTTT; CDR3 protein: CSARGDTEAFF
J gene: TRBJ2-1; clone size: few; D gene: NA; V gene: TRBV10-2; CDR3 DNA: TGCGCCAGCAACAAATACAATGAGCAGTTCTTC; CDR3 protein: CASNKYNEQFF
J gene: TRBJ2-3; clone size: few; D gene: NA; V gene: TRBV20-1; CDR3 DNA: TGCAGTGCTAGAGCGCCTAGCGGCACAGATACGCAGTATTTT; CDR3 protein: CSARAPSGTDTQYF
J gene: TRBJ2-3; clone size: NA; D gene: NA; V gene: TRBV24-1; CDR3 DNA: TGTGCCACCAGTGACCCGGGGGCCGAAACTAGCACAGATACGCAGTATTTT; CDR3 protein: CATSDPGAETSTDTQYF
J gene: TRBJ1-5; clone size: NA; D gene: NA; V gene: TRBV5-1; CDR3 DNA: TGCGCCAGCAGTTGGGCCGACGAAAACAATCAGCCCCAGCATTTT; CDR3 protein: CASSWADENNQPQHF
J gene: TRBJ2-3; clone size: many; D gene: NA; V gene: TRBV12-3/TRBV12-4; CDR3 DNA: TGTGCCAGCAGTTTTAGGACGACTGATACGCAGTATTTT; CDR3 protein: CASSFRTTDTQYF
J gene: TRBJ2-7; clone size: NA; D gene: TRBD2; V gene: TRBV7-2; CDR3 DNA: TGTGCCAGCAGCACCCGGAGTAGCGGGATGGGGGACTACGAGCAGTACTTC; CDR3 protein: CASSTRSSGMGDYEQYF
J gene: TRBJ1-1; clone size: NA; D gene: NA; V gene: TRBV7-9; CDR3 DNA: TGTGCCAGCAGACAACCTGGAGGCTCTGAAGCTTTCTTT; CDR3 protein: CASRQPGGSEAFF
J gene: TRBJ2-7; clone size: NA; D gene: TRBD2; V gene: TRBV5-5; CDR3 DNA: TGTGCCAGCAGCAGAGGACTAGAACCCTTCTACGAGCAGTACTTC; CDR3 protein: CASSRGLEPFYEQYF
J gene: TRBJ2-1; clone size: NA; D gene: NA; V gene: TRBV7-9; CDR3 DNA: TGTGCCAGCAGCTTATACCGAACGAGCGGCAACGAGCAGTTCTTC; CDR3 protein: CASSLYRTSGNEQFF
J gene: TRBJ2-1; clone size: few; D gene: TRBD1; V gene: TRBV6-5; CDR3 DNA: TGTGCCAGCAGTTCATGGGACAGGGGGTACAATGAGCAGTTCTTC; CDR3 protein: CASSSWDRGYNEQFF
J gene: TRBJ1-3; clone size: many; D gene: NA; V gene: TRBV7-2; CDR3 DNA: TGTGCCAGCAGCTTAAAGGCTCCGGACAGTTTGGGAAACACCATATATTTT; CDR3 protein: CASSLKAPDSLGNTIYF
J gene: TRBJ2-1; clone size: NA; D gene: TRBD1; V gene: TRBV10-2; CDR3 DNA: TGCGCCAGCAGGGGGACAGTTCGATACAATGAGCAGTTCTTC; CDR3 protein: CASRGTVRYNEQFF
J gene: TRBJ2-7; clone size: few; D gene: TRBD1; V gene: TRBV6-5; CDR3 DNA: TGTGCCAGCAGTTACTCTGGGACAGGGGCATCCGAGCAGTACTTC; CDR3 protein: CASSYSGTGASEQYF
J gene: TRBJ1-2; clone size: few; D gene: NA; V gene: TRBV25-1; CDR3 DNA: TGTGCCAGCAGTTCTTTAATCGGCTACACCTTC; CDR3 protein: CASSSLIGYTF
J gene: TRBJ2-5; clone size: few; D gene: NA; V gene: TRBV28; CDR3 DNA: TGTGCCAGCAGTTTAAAAGGGGGGGTAGAGACCCAGTACTTC; CDR3 protein: CASSLKGGVETQYF
J gene: TRBJ2-2; clone size: few; D gene: NA; V gene: TRBV12-3/TRBV12-4; CDR3 DNA: TGTGCCAGCAGATGGTACACCGGGGAGCTGTTTTTT; CDR3 protein: CASRWYTGELFF
J gene: TRBJ2-1; clone size: once; D gene: TRBD2; V gene: TRBV7-6; CDR3 DNA: TGTGCCAGCAGCTACCCGGGGGGGAGCTCCTACAATGAGCAGTTCTTC; CDR3 protein: CASSYPGGSSYNEQFF
J gene: TRBJ2-3; clone size: few; D gene: TRBD2; V gene: TRBV20-1; CDR3 DNA: TGCAGTTCCCTCGGGAGGGCCTTGACAGATACGCAGTATTTT; CDR3 protein: CSSLGRALTDTQYF
J gene: TRBJ2-7; clone size: NA; D gene: NA; V gene: TRBV12-3/TRBV12-4; CDR3 DNA: TGTGCCAGCAGTTTAGGGGGGCAGGTCAACGAGCAGTACTTC; CDR3 protein: CASSLGGQVNEQYF
J gene: TRBJ2-2; clone size: NA; D gene: NA; V gene: TRBV11-2; CDR3 DNA: TGTGCCAGCAGCAGTCAGGGGAACGGGGAGCTGTTTTTT; CDR3 protein: CASSSQGNGELFF
J gene: TRBJ2-3; clone size: few; D gene: TRBD2; V gene: TRBV20-1; CDR3 DNA: TGCAGTGCTAACTGGCTAGCGGGGGGGCCTGGAGATACGCAGTATTTT; CDR3 protein: CSANWLAGGPGDTQYF
J gene: TRBJ1-4; clone size: NA; D gene: NA; V gene: TRBV5-1; CDR3 DNA: TGCGCCAGCAGCATCATCACAGGCGGAACTAATGAAAAACTGTTTTTT; CDR3 protein: CASSIITGGTNEKLFF
J gene: TRBJ2-1; clone size: many; D gene: TRBD2; V gene: TRBV24-1; CDR3 DNA: TGTGCCACCTCGACTAGCAGCAATGAGCAGTTCTTC; CDR3 protein: CATSTSSNEQFF
J gene: TRBJ2-7; clone size: NA; D gene: TRBD1; V gene: TRBV7-9; CDR3 DNA: TGTGCCAGCAGCTCGGCACTCGAGACAGGGGGATCCTACGAGCAGTACTTC; CDR3 protein: CASSSALETGGSYEQYF
J gene: TRBJ1-5; clone size: NA; D gene: NA; V gene: TRBV27; CDR3 DNA: TGTGCCAGCAGTTTATTATGGAATAGCAATCAGCCCCAGCATTTT; CDR3 protein: CASSLLWNSNQPQHF
J gene: TRBJ2-4; clone size: many; D gene: TRBD2; V gene: TRBV12-3/TRBV12-4; CDR3 DNA: TGTGCCAGCAGTTTCAGGACTAGCGGGAGTGGAAGCATTCAGTACTTC; CDR3 protein: CASSFRTSGSGSIQYF
J gene: TRBJ2-3; clone size: many; D gene: NA; V gene: TRBV12-3/TRBV12-4; CDR3 DNA: TGTGCCAGCACTTTAGCAGATACGCAGTATTTT; CDR3 protein: CASTLADTQYF
J gene: TRBJ2-7; clone size: few; D gene: TRBD2; V gene: TRBV5-1; CDR3 DNA: TGCGCCAGCAGCTGGTCCGGGACTAGCTCCTACGAGCAGTACTTC; CDR3 protein: CASSWSGTSSYEQYF
J gene: TRBJ2-1; clone size: NA; D gene: NA; V gene: TRBV10-3; CDR3 DNA: TGTGCCATCAGTGCGGACGGGGCTTTGGACGATGAGCAGTTCTTC; CDR3 protein: CAISADGALDDEQFF
J gene: TRBJ2-3; clone size: once; D gene: TRBD1; V gene: TRBV18; CDR3 DNA: TGTGCCAGCTCAACCAACCGGGACAGCCCACAGTATTTT; CDR3 protein: CASSTNRDSPQYF